The 27 T cell receptor beta chains below were found in one sample sequenced in a study of blood T cell repertoires in COVID-19. The protocol was immunoSEQ multiplex PCR, while the TCRdb copy is restricted to in-frame clones and leaves out a portion. The table shows a few hundred thousand clones, with 88% occurring only once. Input material: PBMCs or T cells enriched from blood (not recorded which). The receptors here all came from a man in his thirties or forties who had recovered from COVID-19.

This clone was observed a few times. The V gene is TRBV10-3, the J gene TRBJ2-2, with 11 bases lining up with TRBD2. The CDR3 is 19 residues long. CDR1 ENHRY and CDR2 SYGVKD come from the germline V gene. V lost 6 bases and J lost 0; bases outside the gene matches: 12. The CDR3 DNA reads as TGTGCCATCAGCGGTGCTAGCGGGGGGCCCAACCCGAACACCGGGGAGCTGTTTTTT. It specifies CAISGASGGPNPNTGELFF.

This clone was observed once. The chain joins TRBV18 to TRBJ2-7; 8 nucleotides align to TRBD1. The CDR3 length is 14 residues. Germline V gene data show CDR1 as KGHSH and CDR2 as LQKENI. V lost 4 bases, J lost 5 bases, and 7 bases stayed unmatched. CDR3 protein: CASSQGTGLDEQYF. The CDR3 DNA follows: TGTGCCAGCTCACAGGGGACAGGTCTCGACGAGCAGTACTTC.

A note on this clone: Other DNA sequences in the sample encode the same CDR3. The chain employs TRBV2 and TRBJ2-2, with TRBD1 matching 9 bases. Germline trimming cut 4 bases from V and 0 bases from J; bases unmatched to any gene: 0. Germline V CDR1 and CDR2: SNHLY, FYNNEI. The CDR3 spans 15 residues. The DNA for the CDR3 is TGTGCCAGCAGTGGACAGGGGGCGAACACCGGGGAGCTGTTTTTT. Its protein product is CASSGQGANTGELFF.

The chain employs TRBV29-1 and TRBJ1-1, with D possibly TRBD1 on 6 matching bases. The CDR3 is 13 residues long. Per germline, CDR1 SQVTM and CDR2 ANQGSEA. The V end lost 4 bases, the J end lost 4 bases, and 13 bases lay between the germline ends. The CDR3 is CSVAGAQATEAFF. Here the CDR3 DNA reads TGCAGCGTTGCAGGGGCCCAGGCCACTGAAGCTTTCTTT.

The V and J genes are TRBV15 and TRBJ2-5, with 8 bases that match TRBD1. The V and J ends lost 0 bases and 5 bases, in that order; junction bases with no gene match: 8. CDR3 length: 16 residues. From germline, CDR1 is LNHNV and CDR2 YYDKDF (reference sequence). The CDR3 nucleotides read TGTGCCACCAGCAGAGATCAGACAGGGGTGAGGGAGACCCAGTACTTC. Translating it yields CATSRDQTGVRETQYF.

CDR3 sequence: CASSYPFGGAGGPQPSYEQYF. CDR3 DNA sequence: TGTGCCAGCAGTTACCCCTTCGGGGGAGCGGGGGGGCCCCAGCCTTCCTACGAGCAGTACTTC. The rearrangement uses TRBV11-2 and TRBJ2-7, with 10 bases aligning to TRBD2. In germline, CDR1 is SGHAT, CDR2 FQNNGV. The CDR3 spans 21 residues. With V trimmed by 6 bases and J by 1 base, 24 bases remained unmatched.

V is TRBV15 and J is TRBJ2-7, with 7 bases that match TRBD2. V gave up 3 bases and J gave up 3 bases; unmatched junction bases: 8. The CDR3 contains 15 residues. The germline V gene has CDR1 LNHNV and CDR2 YYDKDF (reference sequence). The CDR3 loop reads CATSSHGGEIYEQYF. The CDR3 DNA is TGTGCCACCAGCAGCCATGGGGGGGAAATCTACGAGCAGTACTTC.

This clone appeared a single time. The chain is built from TRBV19 and TRBJ2-5; no clear D gene. Trimming removed 3 bases at V and 3 bases at J, with 11 bases between. Germline V gene sequence: CDR1 LNHDA, CDR2 SQIVND (reference sequence). This CDR3 spans 14 amino acids. The CDR3 nucleotides are TGTGCCAGTAGTATCATGGGCAGGAAAGAGACCCAGTACTTC. Residues: CASSIMGRKETQYF. Looking up the rest from reference TRBV19 and TRBJ2-5 gives the full variable domain: DGGITQSPKYLFRKEGQNVTLSCEQNLNHDAMYWYRQDPGQGLRLIYYSQIVNDFQKGDIAEGYSVSREKKESFPLTVTSAQKNPTAFYLCASSIMGRKETQYFGPGTRLLVL.

V gene TRBV6-5 combines with J gene TRBJ2-7; tentative D call: TRBD2 (5 bases). V gave up 6 bases and J gave up 5 bases, with 14 bases separating them. Germline CDR1 and CDR2: MNHEY and SVGAGI. CDR3 length: 13 residues. The CDR3 sequence is CASREDKKDEQYF. CDR3 in DNA: TGTGCCAGCAGGGAGGATAAAAAAGACGAGCAGTACTTC.

This clone was seen only once. This chain connects TRBV28 to TRBJ1-5; D unresolved. Looked up from germline, CDR1 is MDHEN and CDR2 is SYDVKM. The CDR3 is made up of 16 amino acids. Trimming cost V 5 bases and J 2 bases, with 16 bases left between them. The CDR3 nucleotides are TGTGCCAGCAGTGGCCTTGGAAGGCGGGGCAATCAGCCCCAGCATTTT. Translation: CASSGLGRRGNQPQHF.

This clone was detected a few times. Other nucleotide sequences from this sample produce the same CDR3. The rearrangement links TRBV3-1 (or the pseudogene TRBV3-2) to TRBJ1-1; D is ambiguous. Between the trimmed V and J ends, which lost 3 bases and 8 bases, there was a span of 7 bases. The CDR3 is 11 residues long. The germline CDR1 and CDR2 sequences are LGHDT and YNNKEL (reference sequence). This CDR3 reads CASSHSTEAFF. CDR3 nucleotides: TGTGCCAGCAGCCATAGTACCGAAGCTTTCTTT.

The chain joins TRBV5-4 to TRBJ2-3; 11 bases align to TRBD2. CDR1 SGHNT and CDR2 YYREEE come from the germline V gene (reference sequence). V lost 4 bases to trimming and J lost 3 bases; unmatched junction nucleotides: 4. The CDR3 is 15 residues long. The CDR3 here is CASSLGTSGTDTQYF. As DNA, the CDR3 is TGTGCCAGCAGCCTCGGGACTAGCGGTACAGATACGCAGTATTTT.

The CDR3 protein is CAWSTQGLGSPLHF. CDR3 nucleotides: TGTGCCTGGAGTACCCAGGGGCTGGGTTCACCCCTCCACTTT. The V and J genes are TRBV30 and TRBJ1-6, with a possible D match to TRBD1 (6 bases). Germline CDR1 is GTSNPN and CDR2 is SVGIG (reference sequence). This CDR3 is 14 amino acids long. Trimming took 2 bases from V and 9 from J, leaving 14 bases between them. Full variable domain (remainder filled in from reference TRBV30 and TRBJ1-6): SQTIHQWPATLVQPVGSPLSLECTVEGTSNPNLYWYRQAAGRGLQLLFYSVGIGQISSEVPQNLSASRPQDRQFILSSKKLLLSDSGFYLCAWSTQGLGSPLHFGNGTRLTVT.

This clone occurred a few times. The J gene is TRBJ1-6, the V gene TRBV18; 10 bases match TRBD1. Looked up from germline, CDR1 is KGHSH and CDR2 is LQKENI. This CDR3 contains 17 residues. V lost 3 bases to trimming and J lost 5 bases; unmatched junction nucleotides: 7. CDR3 residues: CASSPIYGTGDNSPLHF. The CDR3 DNA sequence: TGTGCCAGCTCACCTATCTACGGGACAGGGGATAATTCACCCCTCCACTTT.

The V call is TRBV27, the J call TRBJ2-4; a weak D match, TRBD2 (6 bases). The CDR3 is 16 residues long. Germline lookup yields CDR1 MNHEY and CDR2 SMNVEV (reference sequence). V lost 4 bases to trimming and J lost 0 bases, with 13 bases between them. The CDR3 loop reads CASSSGLTLAKNIQYF. In DNA, the CDR3 is TGTGCCAGCAGTTCGGGACTTACCTTAGCCAAAAACATTCAGTACTTC.

This clone appeared a single time. The gene calls are TRBV3-1 (or the pseudogene TRBV3-2) and TRBJ2-1; the match to TRBD2 covers 10 bases. V shed 1 base, J shed 6 bases, and the junction held 3 bases outside the gene matches. The germline CDR1 and CDR2 sequences are LGHDT and YNNKEL (reference sequence). The length of the CDR3 is 15 residues. This CDR3 reads CASSQGLAGVNEQFF. CDR3 sequence (DNA): TGTGCCAGCAGCCAAGGGCTAGCGGGGGTCAATGAGCAGTTCTTC.

The chain carries TRBV5-6 and TRBJ1-5; TRBD1 matches at 7 bases. The CDR3 runs 14 residues. Trimming removed 6 bases from V and 4 bases from J; junction bases left unmatched: 7. The germline gives CDR1 SGHDT, CDR2 YYEEEE. CDR3 sequence: CASTLGQANQPQHF. CDR3 in DNA: TGTGCCAGCACCCTCGGACAGGCGAATCAGCCCCAGCATTTT.

V is TRBV2 and J is TRBJ1-5; D call uncertain. Trimming removed 4 bases from V and 1 base from J, with 8 bases in between. Germline V lookup: CDR1 SNHLY, CDR2 FYNNEI. The CDR3 sequence is 14 residues long. The CDR3 reads CASSGTASNQPQHF. Written as DNA, the CDR3 is TGTGCCAGCAGTGGAACAGCAAGCAATCAGCCCCAGCATTTT.

The V and J genes are TRBV28 and TRBJ2-1; 9 nucleotides match TRBD1. The germline V gene has CDR1 MDHEN and CDR2 SYDVKM. V was clipped by 3 bases and J by 7 bases; unmatched bases: 7. The CDR3 is 15 amino acids. The CDR3 loop reads CASSLRDREGNEQFF. In nucleotides, the CDR3 is TGTGCCAGCAGTTTGAGGGACAGGGAAGGGAATGAGCAGTTCTTC.

This chain connects TRBV18 to TRBJ1-5; a weak D match, TRBD1 (6 bases). V lost 5 bases, J lost 2 bases, and 13 bases lay in between. This CDR3 contains 15 residues. CDR1 KGHSH and CDR2 LQKENI come from the germline V gene. CDR3 nucleotide sequence: TGTGCCAGCTCAACGGGGACAACGGGCAATCAGCCCCAGCATTTT. It translates to CASSTGTTGNQPQHF.

The J gene is TRBJ2-3, the V gene TRBV20-1; tentatively, D is TRBD1 (5 bases). This CDR3 is built from 11 residues. Germline V gene sequence: CDR1 DFQATT, CDR2 SNEGSKA (reference sequence). The CDR3 protein is CRATATDTQYF. The DNA for the CDR3 is TGCAGGGCGACAGCCACAGATACGCAGTATTTT.

As concerns this clone: This specimen includes other DNA sequences encoding the same CDR3. The chain links TRBV5-1 to TRBJ1-2; D unclear. CDR1 SGHRS and CDR2 YFSETQ come from the germline V gene. V shed 2 bases and J shed 7 bases, with 9 bases lying between them. This CDR3 has 12 residues. CDR3 loop: CASSLDAAGYTF. The CDR3 DNA follows: TGCGCCAGCAGCTTAGATGCGGCTGGCTACACCTTC.

The CDR3 region is CASSPTIPGTGVTEAFF. Written as DNA, the CDR3 is TGTGCCAGCTCACCTACTATTCCCGGGACAGGGGTTACTGAAGCTTTCTTT. The J gene is TRBJ1-1, the V gene TRBV18, with 10 bases matching TRBD1. The CDR3 covers 17 residues. Germline trimming cut 3 bases from V and 5 bases from J; bases unmatched to any gene: 12. CDR1 is KGHSH, CDR2 LQKENI, per germline.

This chain uses TRBV19 with TRBJ1-5; weak D call: TRBD1 (6 bases). The CDR3 loop spans 15 amino acids. The V end was cut by 5 bases, the J end by 0 bases, with 11 bases between. Germline V gene data show CDR1 as LNHDA and CDR2 as SQIVND (reference sequence). The DNA for the CDR3 is TGTGCCAGTAGTCCGACAGGAATTAGCAATCAGCCCCAGCATTTT. Translating it yields CASSPTGISNQPQHF.

The chain has TRBV4-1 and TRBJ1-5; D ambiguous. Germline CDR1 and CDR2: MGHRA and YSYEKL. CDR3 size: 15 residues. Trimming left V 1 base short and J 0 bases short, with 7 bases between. Here the CDR3 DNA reads TGCGCCAGCAGCCAAGTCGAGGGTAGCAATCAGCCCCAGCATTTT. Translation gives CASSQVEGSNQPQHF.

V and J are TRBV11-1 and TRBJ2-2; 8 nucleotides match TRBD1. Germline values: CDR1 SGHAT, CDR2 FQDESV (reference sequence). The CDR3 has 15 residues. V dropped 5 bases and J dropped 7; count of bases not matched to a gene: 9. The DNA for the CDR3 is TGTGCCAGCAGCAGAGGACAGGGTCGAGGCGGGGAGCTGTTTTTT. Protein: CASSRGQGRGGELFF.

The genes are TRBV5-1 and TRBJ1-3; tentatively, D is TRBD1 (6 bases). The CDR3 sequence is 16 residues long. CDR1 and CDR2 from the germline V gene are SGHRS and YFSETQ. Between the trimmed V and J ends, which lost 0 bases and 1 base, there was a span of 11 bases. CDR3 sequence reads: CASSLDPGESGNTIYF. CDR3 DNA sequence: TGCGCCAGCAGCTTGGATCCAGGGGAATCTGGAAACACCATATATTTT. Combining the CDR3 with reference TRBV5-1 and TRBJ1-3 gives the whole variable domain KAGVTQTPRYLIKTRGQQVTLSCSPISGHRSVSWYQQTPGQGLQFLFEYFSETQRNKGNFPGRFSGRQFSNSRSEMNVSTLELGDSALYLCASSLDPGESGNTIYFGEGSWLTVV.